These T cell receptor beta chains were read from a single sample in a study of blood T cell repertoires in COVID-19. Produced via immunoSEQ multiplex PCR; TCRdb's table is partial and in-frame only. The profile shows approximately 210,000 clones, approximately 83% of them singletons. Sequenced sample: PBMCs or T cells enriched from blood (not recorded which). The receptors come from a woman aged 60 to 75 who had recovered from COVID-19. CDR3s include the opening cysteine and the closing phenylalanine or tryptophan. A D gene is named only where the DNA matches it firmly. Expanded clones are given a class, and other clones once, few, many or no size at all.

v_gene	d_gene	abundance	j_gene	CDR3nt	CDR3aa
TRBV10-1	TRBD1	NA	TRBJ2-7	TGCGCCAGCAGCCTCAGGGGGTCCTACGAGCAGTACTTC	CASSLRGSYEQYF
TRBV7-9	NA	NA	TRBJ2-1	TGTGCCAGCAGCTACGCCAGTGGGCGCGGGCCCTACAATGAGCAGTTCTTC	CASSYASGRGPYNEQFF
TRBV3-1/TRBV3-2	NA	NA	TRBJ2-3	TGTGCCAGCAGCCCGCGGCAGGGGTTGGCAGATACGCAGTATTTT	CASSPRQGLADTQYF
TRBV4-1	TRBD2	NA	TRBJ2-7	TGCGCCAGCAGCCAAGAGGTACTAGCGGGGTACGAGCAGTACTTC	CASSQEVLAGYEQYF
TRBV27	TRBD1	once	TRBJ2-7	TGTGCCAGCAGTTACACTCCCGACAGGGGGCATCGCTACGAGCAGTACTTC	CASSYTPDRGHRYEQYF
TRBV6-2/TRBV6-3	NA	NA	TRBJ1-5	TGTGCCAGCAGCGCCAGGGGCTCTTATCATCAGCCCCAGCATTTT	CASSARGSYHQPQHF
TRBV5-1	TRBD2	NA	TRBJ2-7	TGCGCCAGCGGGACTAGTCCCAACGAGCAGTACTTC	CASGTSPNEQYF
TRBV6-6	NA	NA	TRBJ1-2	TGTGCCAGCAGTTCCACCGGTTATGGCTACACCTTC	CASSSTGYGYTF
TRBV10-2	NA	NA	TRBJ2-3	TGCGCCAGCAGTGCCTCCAGGACAGATACGCAGTATTTT	CASSASRTDTQYF
TRBV6-2/TRBV6-3	TRBD1	NA	TRBJ2-5	TGTGCCAGCAGTCCCCAGGGGGAATCGGAGACCCAGTACTTC	CASSPQGESETQYF
TRBV6-2/TRBV6-3	NA	NA	TRBJ2-3	TGTGCCAGCAGTTACTCCCCTAAAGATACGCAGTATTTT	CASSYSPKDTQYF
TRBV10-3	NA	few	TRBJ1-1	TGTGCCATCCGCGAGAGACCGGGGACTGAAGCTTTCTTT	CAIRERPGTEAFF
TRBV15	NA	NA	TRBJ2-7	TGTGCCACCAGCAGAGATAGGGGCGCCTACGAGCAGTACTTC	CATSRDRGAYEQYF
TRBV19	NA	many	TRBJ1-4	TGTGCCAGTAGTATGGGGCAGGGGAAGGAAAAACTGTTTTTT	CASSMGQGKEKLFF
TRBV6-5	NA	NA	TRBJ2-2	TGTGCCAGCAGTTCCCTAGGCGGAACCGGGGAGCTGTTTTTT	CASSSLGGTGELFF
TRBV10-3	NA	NA	TRBJ1-5	TGTGCCATCAGTGATCGAGGGGGTGAAGGGGTTCAGCCCCAGCATTTT	CAISDRGGEGVQPQHF
TRBV19	NA	NA	TRBJ2-7	TGTGCCAGTAGTATTGACAGGATCTCCGAGCAGTACTTC	CASSIDRISEQYF
TRBV7-8	TRBD2	NA	TRBJ2-1	TGTGCCAGCAGCCGGACTAGCGGGAGCTCCTACAATGAGCAGTTCTTC	CASSRTSGSSYNEQFF
TRBV2	NA	NA	TRBJ1-2	TGTGCCAGCAGTGAAGCGGTTGTAACTGGGCGCTACACCTTC	CASSEAVVTGRYTF
TRBV4-3	NA	once	TRBJ2-2	TGCGCCAGCAGACAGGACCGCACCGGGGAGCTGTTTTTT	CASRQDRTGELFF
TRBV12-3/TRBV12-4	NA	NA	TRBJ1-2	TGTGCCAGCAGTTATGGACAGTATGGCTACACCTTC	CASSYGQYGYTF
TRBV27	NA	NA	TRBJ2-1	TGTGCCAGCAGTTTATCGAGAGATGAGCAGTTCTTC	CASSLSRDEQFF